This note documents a single T cell receptor (beta chain) sequence. What it binds is not known. Libraries were prepared by immunoSEQ multiplex PCR; TCRdb keeps only in-frame clonotypes and omits some of them. The data show a few million clones, with about 94% seen just once and around 0.13% held by the top ten. Germline CDR1 is LGHNA and CDR2 is YNFKEQ. The CDR3 loop spans 16 amino acids. The trim removed 0 bases at V and 4 bases at J, leaving 7 bases unmatched. The sample belongs to a study of shared clonotypes between healthy human individuals. About the research overall: Those who served as donors were a couple of women and a few men between the ages of 18 and 49.

Study-wide points: When compared with the clonotypes that were shared by all four sorted-subset donors, the non-shared clonotypes turned out to have lower generation probabilities.

This TCR derives from a man aged 18 to 29 in good health. The chain joins TRBV4-2 to TRBJ1-1; 8 nucleotides agree with TRBD1. Source material: naive CD4+ T cells sorted from blood. The sample's subset: CD45RA+ positively selected. CDR3: CASSQETGTGGTEAFF. For the CDR3, the DNA is TGTGCCAGCAGCCAAGAAACGGGGACAGGAGGCACTGAAGCTTTCTTT.